This paragraph covers one TCR beta chain sequence. These data belong to a study of blood T cell repertoires in COVID-19. The CDR3 loop spans 14 amino acids. In germline, CDR1 is SNHLY, CDR2 FYNNEI. J gave up 1 base and V 6 bases, and 6 bases lay outside the gene matches. Method: immunoSEQ multiplex PCR; TCRdb's copy keeps in-frame clones and lacks some. The top ten hold about 7% of the sample, which has approximately 320,000 clones, around 85% seen once. The chain uses TRBV2 and TRBJ2-7, with 7 bases matching TRBD1. This clonotype originated in a human donor in a cohort sampled during active COVID-19. Sequencing used peripheral blood. The DNA of the CDR3 is TGTGCCAGCAGCGACAGGGCTGGATCCTACGAGCAGTACTTC. Its translation is CASSDRAGSYEQYF.